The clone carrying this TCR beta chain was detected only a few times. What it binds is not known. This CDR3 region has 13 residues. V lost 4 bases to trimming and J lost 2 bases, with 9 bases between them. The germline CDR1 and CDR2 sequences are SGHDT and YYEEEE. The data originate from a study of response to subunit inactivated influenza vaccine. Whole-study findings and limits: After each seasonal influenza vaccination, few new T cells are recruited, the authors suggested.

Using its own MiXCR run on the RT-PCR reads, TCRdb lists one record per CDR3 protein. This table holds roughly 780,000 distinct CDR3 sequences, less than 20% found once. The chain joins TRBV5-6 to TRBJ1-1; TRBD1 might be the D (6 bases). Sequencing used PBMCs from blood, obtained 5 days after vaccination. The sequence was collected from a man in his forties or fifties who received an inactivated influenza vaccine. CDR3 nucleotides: TGTGCCAGCAGCCACAGGGATAACACTGAAGCTTTCTTT. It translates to CASSHRDNTEAFF.